The entry below describes one TCR beta chain. The antigen is not known. Germline assignment: CDR1 MNHEY and CDR2 SMNVEV (reference sequence). The CDR3 length is 13 residues. The V and J ends lost 8 bases and 2 bases respectively, with 11 bases between them. Primers: 60 Vbeta forward and 13 Jbeta reverse. Data came from immunoSEQ multiplex PCR; TCRdb stores just in-frame clones and leaves some out. The data show around 120,000 clones, 60% to 75% seen once. The data originate from a study of cytomegalovirus exposure and HLA in healthy donors. Study-wide context: Unique TCRs numbering some 77 million, obtained from HLA-typed donors, made up an early data release.

Findings of the study overall: With further analysis later on, most CMV-associated TCR beta chains appeared HLA-restricted.

Material: PBMCs. This chain uses TRBV27 with TRBJ2-3, with a possible D match to TRBD2 (6 bases). This sequence was found in a man aged 40-50 years in good health and CMV-seropositive. The CDR3 sequence is CASSRESTDTQYF. For the CDR3, the DNA is TGTGCCAGCTCCCGGGAGTCCACAGATACGCAGTATTTT.